These T cell receptor beta chains were read from a single sample in a study of Tregs in tolerant kidney transplant recipients. Profiling relied on immunoSEQ multiplex PCR, and the TCRdb table lists in-frame clones only, not all of them. The sample has 40,000 to 50,000 clones, around nine tenths seen once. The material sequenced was CD8+ T cells from blood (PBMCs), taken 12 months after the transplant. The receptors here all came from a human patient who received a combined kidney and bone marrow transplant. The graft donor may have contributed some T cells. The CDR3 runs from the conserved cysteine through the conserved F or W. D genes are given only for firm matches. Clone sizes are given selectively: once, few, many, or a class where the clone is expanded.

>TRBV9|.|TRBJ2-1|TRBD2
CASSVSRLAGGYNEQFF
TGTGCCAGCAGCGTGTCACGACTAGCGGGGGGATACAATGAGCAGTTCTTC
>TRBV23-1|.|TRBJ1-2|TRBD1
CASSQSGGQGAALTNYGYTF
TGCGCCAGCAGTCAATCGGGGGGACAGGGGGCCGCTCTGACTAACTATGGCTACACCTTC
>TRBV28|.|TRBJ2-5|TRBD1
CASSYPRTGGAETQYF
TGTGCCAGCAGTTACCCCCGGACAGGGGGCGCAGAGACCCAGTACTTC
>TRBV7-7|.|TRBJ2-2|.
CASSLAPTLNTGELFF
TGTGCCAGCAGCTTAGCCCCGACACTCAACACCGGGGAGCTGTTTTTT
>TRBV7-6|.|TRBJ2-7|.
CASSLEGRNSYEQYF
TGTGCCAGCAGCTTAGAGGGGCGCAACTCCTACGAGCAGTACTTC
>TRBV6-1|.|TRBJ1-1|.
CASSANIGLSTEAFF
TGTGCCAGCAGTGCGAACATCGGGTTGAGCACTGAAGCTTTCTTT
>TRBV2|.|TRBJ2-7|.
CASMSYEQYF
TGTGCCAGCATGTCTTACGAGCAGTACTTC
>TRBV5-5|.|TRBJ1-2|TRBD1
CASSIVWDRGPYGYTF
TGTGCCAGCAGCATTGTATGGGACAGGGGCCCCTATGGCTACACCTTC
>TRBV11-2|.|TRBJ2-7|TRBD2
CASSPRGGIPPYEQYF
TGTGCCAGCAGCCCGAGGGGAGGGATCCCGCCCTACGAGCAGTACTTC
>TRBV11-2|.|TRBJ1-5|TRBD1
CASSQDRGRNQPQHF
TGTGCCAGCAGCCAGGACAGGGGGCGAAATCAGCCCCAGCATTTT
>TRBV11-3|.|TRBJ1-2|TRBD1
CASSLAGDRVGYTF
TGTGCCAGCAGCTTAGCAGGTGACAGGGTCGGCTACACCTTC
>TRBV27|.|TRBJ2-7|.
CASSVAGPSYEQYF
TGTGCCAGCAGTGTGGCAGGCCCCTCCTACGAGCAGTACTTC
>TRBV27|.|TRBJ2-5|.
CASSPNRETQYF
TGTGCCAGCAGCCCCAACAGGGAGACCCAGTACTTC
>TRBV4-3|.|TRBJ2-1|TRBD2
CASSQDRNLGLAGAYEQFF
TGCGCCAGCAGCCAAGATCGTAACCTGGGACTAGCGGGAGCTTATGAGCAGTTCTTC
>TRBV9|.|TRBJ2-3|TRBD1
CASSAGTARTDTQYF
TGTGCCAGCAGCGCGGGGACAGCCCGCACAGATACGCAGTATTTT
>TRBV19|.|TRBJ2-7|TRBD2
CASSSAGASYEQYF
TGTGCCAGTAGTTCTGCGGGAGCGTCCTACGAGCAGTACTTC
>TRBV9|.|TRBJ2-1|TRBD2
CASSVSSGGLGNEQFF
TGTGCCAGCAGCGTGTCTTCGGGGGGACTAGGGAATGAGCAGTTCTTC
>TRBV6-5|.|TRBJ2-3|TRBD2
CASSYVGGGTDTQYF
TGTGCCAGCAGTTACGTCGGGGGGGGCACAGATACGCAGTATTTT
>TRBV19|.|TRBJ2-3|.
CASSIVVADTQYF
TGTGCCAGTAGTATAGTTGTAGCAGATACGCAGTATTTT
>TRBV2|.|TRBJ2-1|TRBD2
CASSEDGGRTTYNEQFF
TGTGCCAGCAGTGAAGATGGCGGGAGGACCACCTACAATGAGCAGTTCTTC
>TRBV7-9|.|TRBJ1-2|.
CASSLGPGLYGYTF
TGTGCCAGCAGCTTAGGGCCGGGACTCTATGGCTACACCTTC
>TRBV27|.|TRBJ2-7|TRBD1
CASSPGTGYEQYF
TGTGCCAGCAGTCCCGGGACAGGGTACGAGCAGTACTTC
>TRBV27|.|TRBJ1-1|.
CASSLLNSPEAFF
TGTGCCAGCAGTTTATTGAACAGTCCTGAAGCTTTCTTT
>TRBV4-3|.|TRBJ2-2|.
CASSPTSGTGELFF
TGCGCCAGCAGCCCAACTAGTGGCACCGGGGAGCTGTTTTTT
>TRBV15|.|TRBJ2-3|TRBD2
CATSVTSGTTDTQYF
TGTGCCACCAGCGTGACTAGCGGAACCACAGATACGCAGTATTTT
>TRBV6-5|.|TRBJ2-1|.
CASSSYSYNEQFF
TGTGCCAGCAGTTCGTATTCCTACAATGAGCAGTTCTTC
>TRBV7-8|once|TRBJ2-7|.
CASSLLSGDKDSYEQYF
TGTGCCAGCAGCTTATTGAGCGGGGACAAGGATAGCTACGAGCAGTACTTC
>TRBV13|.|TRBJ2-3|.
CASSLVGGGADTQYF
TGTGCCAGCAGCTTAGTAGGAGGTGGCGCAGATACGCAGTATTTT
>TRBV27|.|TRBJ2-7|.
CATGPQTDEQYF
TGTGCCACTGGCCCCCAGACTGACGAGCAGTACTTC
>TRBV4-3|.|TRBJ1-4|.
CASSVQKGFNEKLFF
TGCGCCAGCAGCGTGCAGAAGGGGTTCAATGAAAAACTGTTTTTT
>TRBV10-3|.|TRBJ2-7|TRBD2
CAISVVGTSGGYEQYF
TGTGCCATCAGTGTGGTAGGGACTAGCGGGGGATACGAGCAGTACTTC
>TRBV4-1|.|TRBJ2-7|.
CASSQHRTYEQYF
TGCGCCAGCAGCCAACACAGGACGTACGAGCAGTACTTC
>TRBV6-5|.|TRBJ2-1|.
CASSYDPGTSIDEQFF
TGTGCCAGCAGTTACGATCCCGGGACATCGATTGATGAGCAGTTCTTC
>TRBV5-8|.|TRBJ2-7|.
CASSHRGFYEQYF
TGTGCCAGCAGCCACCGGGGGTTCTACGAGCAGTACTTC
>TRBV4-1|.|TRBJ1-2|.
CASSHEGQFYGYTF
TGCGCCAGCAGCCACGAAGGACAGTTCTATGGCTACACCTTC
>TRBV19|.|TRBJ2-7|TRBD2
CASLTGREVYEQYF
TGTGCCAGTCTTACGGGGCGGGAGGTCTACGAGCAGTACTTC
>TRBV11-3|.|TRBJ1-1|.
CASSLGRGSSTEAFF
TGTGCCAGCAGCTTAGGGCGGGGCTCGAGCACTGAAGCTTTCTTT
>TRBV27|.|TRBJ2-5|.
CASSLRGYQETQYF
TGTGCCAGCAGTTTGAGGGGGTACCAAGAGACCCAGTACTTC
>TRBV6-5|.|TRBJ1-3|.
CASRDIGNTIYF
TGTGCCAGCAGAGACATCGGAAACACCATATATTTT
>TRBV4-2|.|TRBJ2-1|TRBD2
CASSPQTSGSDEQFF
TGTGCCAGCAGCCCTCAGACTAGCGGGAGCGATGAGCAGTTCTTC
>TRBV21-1|.|TRBJ2-6|.
CASSLADRGGSGANVLTF
TGTGCCAGCAGCCTGGCGGACAGGGGGGGCTCTGGGGCCAACGTCCTGACTTTC
>TRBV28|.|TRBJ1-5|.
CASSFWEKPYF
TGTGCCAGCAGTTTTTGGGAGAAGCCCTATTTT
>TRBV9|.|TRBJ2-7|TRBD1
CASKRQGEEF
TGTGCCAGCAAACGACAGGGCGAGGAATTC
>TRBV4-1|.|TRBJ2-1|TRBD2
CASSHRTSGYNEQFF
TGCGCCAGCAGCCACCGGACTAGCGGGTACAATGAGCAGTTCTTC
>TRBV9|.|TRBJ1-2|.
CASSVRVENYGYTF
TGTGCCAGCAGCGTCAGGGTCGAAAACTATGGCTACACCTTC
>TRBV10-3|.|TRBJ2-7|.
CAIMAPSYEQYF
TGTGCCATCATGGCACCCTCCTACGAGCAGTACTTC
>TRBV2|.|TRBJ2-3|TRBD1
CASSHDPSRTGWNTDTQYF
TGTGCCAGCAGTCACGACCCCTCTAGGACAGGGTGGAACACAGATACGCAGTATTTT
>TRBV11-2|.|TRBJ1-2|.
CASSLDEARNYGYTF
TGTGCCAGCAGCTTAGATGAAGCCCGTAACTATGGCTACACCTTC
>TRBV4-1|.|TRBJ2-5|TRBD2
CASSQPGGDETQYF
TGCGCCAGCAGCCAACCGGGGGGGGACGAGACCCAGTACTTC
>TRBV7-6|.|TRBJ1-5|.
CASSLGAFLNQPQHF
TGTGCCAGCAGCTTAGGGGCATTCCTCAATCAGCCCCAGCATTTT
>TRBV9|few|TRBJ2-7|.
CASSVYRDDEQYF
TGTGCCAGCAGCGTATACAGGGACGACGAGCAGTACTTC
>TRBV2|few|TRBJ1-1|.
CASTGNTEAFF
TGTGCCAGCACGGGGAACACTGAAGCTTTCTTT
>TRBV30|.|TRBJ2-7|.
CAWSGLSGERARFPEQYF
TGTGCCTGGAGTGGCCTGAGCGGAGAGCGGGCTAGATTCCCCGAGCAGTACTTC
>TRBV29-1|.|TRBJ2-3|TRBD1
CSVVTTGGITDTQYF
TGCAGCGTCGTGACTACAGGGGGCATCACAGATACGCAGTATTTT
>TRBV6-1|once|TRBJ1-1|.
CASSQGNTEAFF
TGTGCCAGCAGTCAGGGGAACACTGAAGCTTTCTTT
>TRBV9|.|TRBJ1-2|.
CASSVSDFYGYTF
TGTGCCAGCAGCGTTTCCGACTTCTATGGCTACACCTTC
>TRBV27|once|TRBJ2-7|TRBD2
CASSSGSRYEQYF
TGTGCCAGTTCAAGCGGGAGTAGGTACGAGCAGTACTTC